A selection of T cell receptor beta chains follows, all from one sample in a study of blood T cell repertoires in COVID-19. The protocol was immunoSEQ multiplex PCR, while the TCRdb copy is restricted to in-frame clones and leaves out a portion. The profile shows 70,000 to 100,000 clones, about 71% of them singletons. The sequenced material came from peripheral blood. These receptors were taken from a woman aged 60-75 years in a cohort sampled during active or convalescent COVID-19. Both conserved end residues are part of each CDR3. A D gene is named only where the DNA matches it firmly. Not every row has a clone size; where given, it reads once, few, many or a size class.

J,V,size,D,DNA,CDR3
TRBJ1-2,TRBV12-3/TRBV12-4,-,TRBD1,TGTGCCAGCAGTCCGAGACAGGGGTCCGGCTACACCTTC,CASSPRQGSGYTF
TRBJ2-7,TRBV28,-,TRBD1,TGTGCCACGGGGGACAGGCCGCCCTACGAGCAGTACTTC,CATGDRPPYEQYF
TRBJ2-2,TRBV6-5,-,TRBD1,TGTGCCAGCAACGGTCAGGGGGAATACACCGGGGAGCTGTTTTTT,CASNGQGEYTGELFF
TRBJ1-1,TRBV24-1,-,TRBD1,TGTGCCACCAGTGAGCCGACAGGGGGTGAGGCAAACACTGAAGCTTTCTTT,CATSEPTGGEANTEAFF
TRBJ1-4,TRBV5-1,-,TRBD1,TGCGCCAGCAGCTCGGACAGGGATAATAATGAAAAACTGTTTTTT,CASSSDRDNNEKLFF
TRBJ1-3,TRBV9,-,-,TGTGCCAGCAGCGTAGGGGCCTTTGGAGGTCGCTCTGGAAACACCATATATTTT,CASSVGAFGGRSGNTIYF
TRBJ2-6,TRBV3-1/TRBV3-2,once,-,TGTGCCAGCAGCCAGAACTATGGGGCCAACGTCCTGACTTTC,CASSQNYGANVLTF
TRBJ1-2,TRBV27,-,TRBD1,TGTGCCAGCAGTTTCCGGGACAGGGCTTATGGCTACACCTTC,CASSFRDRAYGYTF
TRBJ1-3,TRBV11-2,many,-,TGTGCCAGCAACCCCGACAGGCTACGGGACACCATATATTTT,CASNPDRLRDTIYF
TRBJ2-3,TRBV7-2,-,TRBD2,TGTGCCAGCAGCTTAGTGCCCCGACTAGCGGTTAGCACAGATACGCAGTATTTT,CASSLVPRLAVSTDTQYF
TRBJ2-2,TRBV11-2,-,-,TGTGCCAGCAGCTCAGGTTTCAGCACCGGGGAGCTGTTTTTT,CASSSGFSTGELFF
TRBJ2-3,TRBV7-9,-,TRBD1,TGTGCCAGCAGGCACGGCGACAGGGGGCTTGGAGATACGCAGTATTTT,CASRHGDRGLGDTQYF
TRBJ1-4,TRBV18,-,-,TGTGCCAGCACAAAAGGGGCTATACGTGAAAAACTGTTTTTT,CASTKGAIREKLFF
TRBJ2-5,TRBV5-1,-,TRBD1,TGCGCCAGCAGACAACAGGGGGCGGAGACCCAGTACTTC,CASRQQGAETQYF